This T cell receptor beta chain was identified in a study of shared clonotypes between healthy human individuals. Notes on the study in general: The genetic and exposure-history diversity represented was limited by few donors. Generation of non-shared clonotypes was less probable than generation of clonotypes shared by all four donors.

The data were produced by immunoSEQ multiplex PCR, yet TCRdb's version contains in-frame clones alone and is incomplete. The sample has some 2,500,000 clones; roughly 93% are singletons. The CDR3 runs to 19 residues. Trimming took 3 bases from V and 4 from J; bases not matched to a gene: 20. Germline CDR1 reads SGHDT; CDR2 reads YYEEEE. Of note for this clone: Its antigen is still unknown.

This TCR was recovered from a man between 18 and 35 years old in good health. Some clones in this sample may be carry-over from other donors' samples. Sequences were obtained from naive CD4+ T cells from PBMCs. Subset of the sample: CD45RA+ positively selected. The rearrangement joins TRBV5-6 to TRBJ2-3; 7 bases line up with TRBD2. CDR3 loop: CASSSYFPRLGRESDTQYF. As DNA, the CDR3 is TGTGCCAGCAGCTCGTACTTTCCCCGACTTGGGCGGGAGTCAGATACGCAGTATTTT.